Below are 21 T cell receptor beta chains sequenced from a single sample in a study of blood T cell repertoires in COVID-19. Assay used: immunoSEQ multiplex PCR; TCRdb lists only in-frame clones, some missing. The data show roughly 38,000 clones, approximately 88% seen once. Sequenced: peripheral blood. Receptors originate from a woman aged 70-85 years with acute or convalescent COVID-19.

The chain has TRBV7-9 and TRBJ1-2, with D perhaps TRBD1 (5 bases). The V gene lost 4 bases and the J gene lost 8 bases, with 14 bases spanning the gap. The CDR3 runs to 13 residues. Germline assignment: CDR1 SEHNR and CDR2 FQNEAQ (reference sequence). The CDR3 protein is CASSSSLGVGYTF. The CDR3 DNA reads as TGTGCCAGCAGCTCCTCTCTAGGGGTAGGCTACACCTTC.

This rearrangement joins TRBV14 to TRBJ2-2; D is undetermined. V lost 2 bases to trimming and J lost 6 bases, with 10 bases between them. CDR1 and CDR2 (germline): SGHDN, FVKESK. The length of the CDR3 is 14 residues. The CDR3, as DNA: TGTGCCAGCAGCCAACTGACGAGCGCCGGGGAGCTGTTTTTT. It translates to CASSQLTSAGELFF.

V gene TRBV3-1 (or the pseudogene TRBV3-2) combines with J gene TRBJ2-2, with a possible D match to TRBD2 (7 bases). Trimming left V 4 bases short and J 5 bases short, with 20 bases between. CDR1 is LGHDT, CDR2 YNNKEL, per germline (reference sequence). This CDR3 comprises 17 residues. The chain's CDR3 is CASSRSWGGAGTGELFF. In DNA form, the CDR3 reads TGTGCCAGCAGCCGGTCCTGGGGGGGCGCGGGGACCGGGGAGCTGTTTTTT.

The chain links TRBV7-3 to TRBJ2-2; D is uncertain. The CDR3 spans 14 residues. Trimming removed 6 bases from V and 1 base from J, with 9 bases in between. From germline, CDR1 is SGHTA and CDR2 FQGTGA. The CDR3 nucleotides read TGTGCCAGCAGAAAACTGCGGAACACCGGGGAGCTGTTTTTT. Protein sequence: CASRKLRNTGELFF.

The CDR3 coding sequence is TGTGCCACCAGCAATGAGGGGGATACTGAAGCTTTCTTT. This sequence encodes CATSNEGDTEAFF. The chain is built from TRBV15 and TRBJ1-1, with D tentatively TRBD1 (6 bases). The CDR3 consists of 13 residues. CDR1 LNHNV and CDR2 YYDKDF come from the germline V gene (reference sequence). Trimming removed 4 bases at V and 5 bases at J, with 11 bases between.

The DNA of the CDR3 is TGTGCCAGCAGCCACAGGACAGGGATGAACACTGAAGCTTTCTTT. Protein sequence: CASSHRTGMNTEAFF. The chain links TRBV5-4 to TRBJ1-1; 8 nucleotides match TRBD1. Germline V lookup: CDR1 SGHNT, CDR2 YYREEE (reference sequence). This CDR3 region has 15 residues. Trimming removed 4 bases from V and 0 bases from J; junction bases left unmatched: 5.

This chain connects TRBV6-2 or TRBV6-3 to TRBJ1-1; D is uncertain. V was trimmed by 0 bases and J by 7 bases, leaving 30 bases between them. From germline, CDR1 is MNHEY and CDR2 SVGEGT. The length of the CDR3 is 20 residues. CDR3 bases: TGTGCCAGCAGTTACTCGATCGGCGGAATCGCCACGAAATTGTTTCATGAAGCTTTCTTT. Protein product: CASSYSIGGIATKLFHEAFF.

The V and J genes are TRBV13 and TRBJ2-5, with D possibly TRBD2 on 6 matching bases. V was cut by 5 bases and J by 5 bases, with 15 bases left in between. Germline-derived CDR1 and CDR2 are PRHDT and FYEKMQ (reference sequence). The CDR3 has 14 amino acids. This chain's CDR3 is CASSAGTPTETQYF. The CDR3 bases are TGTGCCAGCAGCGCCGGGACTCCCACTGAGACCCAGTACTTC.

V gene TRBV7-3 combines with J gene TRBJ2-1; weak D call: TRBD2 (5 bases). This CDR3 contains 13 residues. CDR1 is SGHTA and CDR2 is FQGTGA in the germline V gene. V was shortened by 2 bases and J by 7 bases, with 9 bases between the two germline ends. The DNA of the CDR3 is TGTGCCAGCAGCTTAGGAGGAGTTAATGAGCAGTTCTTC. This gives the protein CASSLGGVNEQFF. The complete variable domain, with remaining parts taken from reference TRBV7-3 and TRBJ2-1, reads GAGVSQTPSNKVTEKGKYVELRCDPISGHTALYWYRQSLGQGPEFLIYFQGTGAADDSGLPNDRFFAVRPEGSVSTLKIQRTERGDSAVYLCASSLGGVNEQFFGPGTRLTVL.

This clone was seen a handful of times. The chain uses TRBV6-5 and TRBJ1-5; unclear D gene. The germline V gene has CDR1 MNHEY and CDR2 SVGAGI. The germline V and J ends were trimmed by 6 bases and 6 bases, with 9 bases remaining between them. This CDR3 has 12 residues. The CDR3 loop is CASRRVGQPQHF. The CDR3 DNA sequence: TGTGCCAGCAGGCGGGTCGGTCAGCCCCAGCATTTT.

This rearrangement joins TRBV4-1 to TRBJ1-6; 9 bases agree with TRBD1. CDR1 MGHRA and CDR2 YSYEKL come from the germline V gene. V trimming: 0 bases; J trimming: 4 bases; junction bases outside the gene matches: 4. The CDR3 runs 17 residues. This CDR3 reads CASSQDKDRGYNSPLHF. The CDR3 DNA is TGCGCCAGCAGCCAAGATAAGGACAGGGGTTATAATTCACCCCTCCACTTT.

The chain joins TRBV13 to TRBJ2-2; D call uncertain. Germline V gene data show CDR1 as PRHDT and CDR2 as FYEKMQ (reference sequence). Trimming stripped 2 bases from V and 7 bases from J, with 11 bases between. This CDR3 region has 14 residues. The CDR3 here is CASSLRVPGGELFF. The CDR3 DNA sequence: TGTGCCAGCAGCTTACGGGTACCGGGCGGGGAGCTGTTTTTT.

This clone appeared a few times. DNA of the CDR3: TGTGCCAGCACCCGAGTCGGGGGGAGGACTGAAGCTTTCTTT. Protein sequence: CASTRVGGRTEAFF. The rearrangement links TRBV27 to TRBJ1-1, with D maybe TRBD1 (5 bases). This CDR3 has 14 amino acids. The germline gives CDR1 MNHEY, CDR2 SMNVEV (reference sequence). V was clipped by 7 bases and J by 5 bases, with 17 bases between them.

This chain joins TRBV5-1 and TRBJ1-1; D call uncertain. CDR1 is SGHRS and CDR2 is YFSETQ in the germline V gene. This CDR3 spans 13 amino acids. The V end was cut by 4 bases, the J end by 1 base, with 8 bases between. The CDR3 protein is CASSPEGNTEAFF. CDR3 DNA: TGCGCCAGCAGCCCCGAGGGGAACACTGAAGCTTTCTTT.

The chain employs TRBV6-5 and TRBJ1-1; D remains ambiguous. Trimming pared 8 bases from V and 4 bases from J, leaving 14 bases between. This CDR3 is built from 13 residues. Germline V gene data show CDR1 as MNHEY and CDR2 as SVGAGI. DNA for the CDR3: TGTGCCAGCCTATCGTCGCCTGCCACTGAAGCTTTCTTT. Translating gives CASLSSPATEAFF.

V usage is TRBV5-1 and J usage is TRBJ2-4; no reliable D call. Germline CDR1 is SGHRS and CDR2 is YFSETQ. This CDR3 region has 13 residues. V shed 5 bases and J shed 0 bases, with 6 bases lying between them. The CDR3 DNA reads as TGCGCCAGCAGTGACTTAGCCAAAAACATTCAGTACTTC. Protein: CASSDLAKNIQYF.

The genes are TRBV7-8 and TRBJ1-1, with D possibly being TRBD1 (5 bases). V was clipped by 5 bases and J by 0 bases, with 22 bases between them. This CDR3 is built from 18 residues. The germline V gene has CDR1 SGHVS and CDR2 FQNEAQ. The CDR3 loop is CASSKIWGGEVLNTEAFF. The CDR3 region has the DNA TGTGCCAGCAGCAAAATTTGGGGGGGGGAAGTTCTGAACACTGAAGCTTTCTTT.

This clone occurred once. V usage is TRBV6-2 or TRBV6-3 and J usage is TRBJ2-1, with TRBD2 identical over 7 bases. The V segment lost 5 bases and the J segment 8 bases; nucleotides outside the gene matches: 12. In germline, CDR1 is MNHEY, CDR2 SVGEGT. This CDR3 spans 15 amino acids. CDR3 in amino acids: CASSAQVAGSHEQFF. The CDR3 nucleotides read TGTGCCAGCAGTGCCCAGGTAGCGGGTTCGCATGAGCAGTTCTTC.

The V call is TRBV5-8, the J call TRBJ2-7; possible D gene TRBD1, 5 bases. The CDR3 is 13 amino acids. Trimming stripped 4 bases from V and 5 bases from J, with 13 bases between. CDR1 and CDR2 (germline): SGHTS, YDEGEE. The CDR3 DNA reads as TGTGCCAGCAGCCCTCGTGGGGCTCACGAGCAGTACGTC. Translating gives CASSPRGAHEQYV.

J is TRBJ1-1 and V is TRBV4-3; D is ambiguous. The CDR3 totals 15 residues. V was pared by 4 bases and J by 6 bases, with 18 bases between. CDR1 and CDR2 (germline): LGHNA, YSLEER. CDR3 in amino acids: CASSLEGVGGAEAFF. The CDR3 nucleotides read TGCGCCAGCAGCCTAGAGGGAGTCGGTGGCGCTGAAGCTTTCTTT.

This CDR3 reads CSASDAGGAGELFF. CDR3 sequence (DNA): TGCAGTGCTAGTGATGCGGGGGGTGCTGGGGAGCTGTTTTTT. This rearrangement joins TRBV20-1 to TRBJ2-2; the match to TRBD2 covers 8 bases. Germline CDR1 and CDR2: DFQATT and SNEGSKA (reference sequence). The CDR3 contains 14 residues. With 3 bases clipped from V and 8 bases from J, the junction kept 8 bases outside the gene matches.